Only a few counts were recorded for the clone carrying this T cell receptor beta chain. As yet, its antigen is unknown. This sample was taken from a study of cytomegalovirus exposure and HLA in healthy donors. Overall study findings and caveats: Later analysis suggested most CMV-associated TCR beta chains were HLA-restricted.

The CDR3 covers 13 residues. Germline CDR1 MNHNS, CDR2 SASEGT. The V end lost 5 bases, the J end lost 0 bases, and 8 bases lay between the germline ends. 60 Vbeta and 13 Jbeta primers were used in PCR. Clones were read by immunoSEQ multiplex PCR, and TCRdb kept only the in-frame ones, dropping some. The sample contains around 140,000 clones, about 10% of which appear only once. The chain is built from TRBV6-1 and TRBJ2-7; D is possibly TRBD1 (6 bases). Sequencing was carried out using PBMCs. The source of this sequence is a woman aged 40 to 49 in good health and CMV-seropositive. Written as DNA, the CDR3 is TGTGCCAGCAGTCGGACAGTCTCCTACGAGCAGTACTTC. It encodes CASSRTVSYEQYF.